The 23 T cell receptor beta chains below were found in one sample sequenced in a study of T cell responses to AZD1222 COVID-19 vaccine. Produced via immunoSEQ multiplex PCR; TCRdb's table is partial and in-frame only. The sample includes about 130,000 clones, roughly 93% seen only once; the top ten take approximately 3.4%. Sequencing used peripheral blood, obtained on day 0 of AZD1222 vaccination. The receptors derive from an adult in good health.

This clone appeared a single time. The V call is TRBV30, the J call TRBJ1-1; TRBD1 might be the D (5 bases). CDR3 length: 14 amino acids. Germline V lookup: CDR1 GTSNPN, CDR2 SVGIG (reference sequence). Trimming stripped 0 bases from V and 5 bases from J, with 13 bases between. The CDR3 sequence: CAWSVTGRGTEAFF. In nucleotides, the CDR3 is TGTGCCTGGAGTGTAACAGGCCGCGGGACTGAAGCTTTCTTT.

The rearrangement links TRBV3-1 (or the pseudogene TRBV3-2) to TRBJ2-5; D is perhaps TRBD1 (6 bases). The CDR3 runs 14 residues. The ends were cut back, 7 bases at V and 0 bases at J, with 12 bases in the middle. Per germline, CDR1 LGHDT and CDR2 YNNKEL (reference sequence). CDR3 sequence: CASNRRGNQETQYF. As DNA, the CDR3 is TGTGCCAGCAACCGAAGGGGGAACCAAGAGACCCAGTACTTC.

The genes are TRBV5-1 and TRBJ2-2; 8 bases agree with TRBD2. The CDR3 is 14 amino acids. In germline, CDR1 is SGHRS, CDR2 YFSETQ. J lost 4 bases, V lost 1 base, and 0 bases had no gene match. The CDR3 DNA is TGCGCCAGCAGCTTGACTAGCGGCACCGGGGAGCTGTTTTTT. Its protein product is CASSLTSGTGELFF. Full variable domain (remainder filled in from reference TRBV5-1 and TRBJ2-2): KAGVTQTPRYLIKTRGQQVTLSCSPISGHRSVSWYQQTPGQGLQFLFEYFSETQRNKGNFPGRFSGRQFSNSRSEMNVSTLELGDSALYLCASSLTSGTGELFFGEGSRLTVL.

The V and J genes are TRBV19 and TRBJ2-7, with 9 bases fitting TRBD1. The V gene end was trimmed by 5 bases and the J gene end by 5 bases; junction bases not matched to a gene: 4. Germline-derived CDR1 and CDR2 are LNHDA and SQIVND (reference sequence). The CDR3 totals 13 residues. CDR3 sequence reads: CASSGTGGHEQYF. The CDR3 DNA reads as TGTGCCAGTAGTGGAACAGGGGGCCACGAGCAGTACTTC.

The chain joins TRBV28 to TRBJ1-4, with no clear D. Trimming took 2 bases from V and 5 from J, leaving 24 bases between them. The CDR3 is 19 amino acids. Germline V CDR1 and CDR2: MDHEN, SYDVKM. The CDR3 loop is CASSLGVGWRSWANEKLFF. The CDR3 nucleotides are TGTGCCAGCAGTTTAGGGGTCGGCTGGAGGTCCTGGGCCAATGAAAAACTGTTTTTT. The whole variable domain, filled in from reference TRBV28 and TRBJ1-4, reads DVKVTQSSRYLVKRTGEKVFLECVQDMDHENMFWYRQDPGLGLRLIYFSYDVKMKEKGDIPEGYSVSREKKERFSLILESASTNQTSMYLCASSLGVGWRSWANEKLFFGSGTQLSVL.

The CDR3 nucleotides are TGCAGCGTTGACAGAGGTTGGGCGGGAGGTTCAATCGTCAATGAGCAGTTCTTC. Translated: CSVDRGWAGGSIVNEQFF. The rearrangement links TRBV29-1 to TRBJ2-1; 8 bases are a match to TRBD2. The trim removed 3 bases at V and 6 bases at J, leaving 19 bases unmatched. CDR1 and CDR2 from the germline V gene are SQVTM and ANQGSEA. The CDR3 consists of 18 residues.

CDR3 region: CATSRGLGQGARANEKLFF. CDR3 DNA: TGTGCCACCAGCAGAGGACTAGGACAGGGGGCTCGCGCTAATGAAAAACTGTTTTTT. The chain has TRBV15 and TRBJ1-4; 11 positions agree with TRBD1. Per germline, CDR1 LNHNV and CDR2 YYDKDF (reference sequence). The CDR3 length is 19 residues. The J segment lost 3 bases and the V segment lost 1 base, leaving 10 bases of the junction unmatched.

This CDR3 is CASSDFRAGQRLHGYTF. DNA for the CDR3: TGTGCCAGCAGTGATTTCAGAGCGGGACAGCGACTCCATGGCTACACCTTC. This chain links TRBV28 with TRBJ1-2; 7 positions match TRBD1. V was pared by 5 bases and J by 6 bases, with 18 bases of the junction left unmatched. The CDR3 has 17 amino acids. Germline V gives CDR1 MDHEN, CDR2 SYDVKM.

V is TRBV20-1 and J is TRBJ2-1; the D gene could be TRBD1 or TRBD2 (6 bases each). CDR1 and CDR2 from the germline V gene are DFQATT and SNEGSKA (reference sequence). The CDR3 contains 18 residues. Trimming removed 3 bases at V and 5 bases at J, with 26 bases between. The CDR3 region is CSASRGDRDNSINNEQFF. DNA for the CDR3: TGCAGTGCTAGTAGGGGGGACCGGGACAACTCAATCAACAATGAGCAGTTCTTC.

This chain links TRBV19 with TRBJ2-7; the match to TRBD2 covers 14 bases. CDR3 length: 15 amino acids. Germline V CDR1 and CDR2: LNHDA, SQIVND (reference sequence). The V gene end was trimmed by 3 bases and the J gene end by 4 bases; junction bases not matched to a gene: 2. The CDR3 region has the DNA TGTGCCAGTAGTATCCGGACTAGCGGGAGGTACGAGCAGTACTTC. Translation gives CASSIRTSGRYEQYF.

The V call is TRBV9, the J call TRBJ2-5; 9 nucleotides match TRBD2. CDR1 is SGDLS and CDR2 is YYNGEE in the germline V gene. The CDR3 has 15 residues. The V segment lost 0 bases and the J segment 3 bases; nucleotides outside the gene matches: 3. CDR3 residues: CASSVAAGGKETQYF. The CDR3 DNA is TGTGCCAGCAGCGTAGCGGCGGGAGGGAAAGAGACCCAGTACTTC.

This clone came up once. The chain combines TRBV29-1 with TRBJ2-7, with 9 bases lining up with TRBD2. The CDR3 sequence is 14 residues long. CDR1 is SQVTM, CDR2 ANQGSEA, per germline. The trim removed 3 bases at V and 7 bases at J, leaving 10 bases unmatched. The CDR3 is CSVDLAGGPVEQYF. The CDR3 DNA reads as TGCAGCGTTGATCTGGCGGGAGGGCCGGTTGAGCAGTACTTC.

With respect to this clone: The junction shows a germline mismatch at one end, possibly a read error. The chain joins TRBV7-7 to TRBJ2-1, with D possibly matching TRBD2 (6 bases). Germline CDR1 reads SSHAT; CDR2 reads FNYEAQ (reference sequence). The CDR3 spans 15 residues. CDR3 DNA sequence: TGTGCTAGCAGCCCGCGGGACGGGACCTACAATGAGCAGTTCTTC. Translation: CASSPRDGTYNEQFF.

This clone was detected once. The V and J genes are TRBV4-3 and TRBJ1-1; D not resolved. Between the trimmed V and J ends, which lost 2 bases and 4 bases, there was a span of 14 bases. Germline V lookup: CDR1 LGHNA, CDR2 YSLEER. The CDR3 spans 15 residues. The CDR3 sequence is CASSQYRTRGTEAFF. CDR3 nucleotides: TGCGCCAGCAGCCAATACCGCACCCGGGGCACTGAAGCTTTCTTT.

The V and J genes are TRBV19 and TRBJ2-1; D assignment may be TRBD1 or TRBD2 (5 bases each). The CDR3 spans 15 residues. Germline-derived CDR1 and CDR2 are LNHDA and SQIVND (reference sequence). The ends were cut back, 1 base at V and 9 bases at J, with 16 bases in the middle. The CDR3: CASSIGGTLGGEQFF. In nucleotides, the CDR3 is TGTGCCAGTAGTATAGGTGGGACCCTCGGCGGTGAGCAGTTCTTC.

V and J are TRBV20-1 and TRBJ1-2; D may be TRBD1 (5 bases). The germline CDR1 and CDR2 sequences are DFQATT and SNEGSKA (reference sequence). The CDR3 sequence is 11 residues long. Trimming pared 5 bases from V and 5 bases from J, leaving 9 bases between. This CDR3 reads CSAGGAYGYTF. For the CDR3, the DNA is TGCAGTGCTGGAGGGGCTTATGGCTACACCTTC.

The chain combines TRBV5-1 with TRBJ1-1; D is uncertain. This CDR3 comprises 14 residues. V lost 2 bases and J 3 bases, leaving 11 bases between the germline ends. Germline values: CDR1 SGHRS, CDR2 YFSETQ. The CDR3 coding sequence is TGCGCCAGCAGCTTATCAACAGTGGACACTGAAGCTTTCTTT. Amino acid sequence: CASSLSTVDTEAFF.

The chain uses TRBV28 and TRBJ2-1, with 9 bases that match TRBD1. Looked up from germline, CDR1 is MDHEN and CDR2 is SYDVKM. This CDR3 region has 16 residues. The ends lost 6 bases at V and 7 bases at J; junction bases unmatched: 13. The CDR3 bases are TGTGCCAGCAGCCTCGGGACAGGGTTCCTAGCAAATGAGCAGTTCTTC. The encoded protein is CASSLGTGFLANEQFF.

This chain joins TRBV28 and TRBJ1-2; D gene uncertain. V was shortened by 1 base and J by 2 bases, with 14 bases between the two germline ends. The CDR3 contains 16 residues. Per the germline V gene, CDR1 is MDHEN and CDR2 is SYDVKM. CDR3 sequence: CASSLYNQEGNYGYTF. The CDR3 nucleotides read TGTGCCAGCAGTTTATACAACCAGGAGGGCAACTATGGCTACACCTTC.

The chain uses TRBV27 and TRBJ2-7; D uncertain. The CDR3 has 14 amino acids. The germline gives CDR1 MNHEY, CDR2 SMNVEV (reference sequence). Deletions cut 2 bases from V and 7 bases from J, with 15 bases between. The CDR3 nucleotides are TGTGCCAGCAGTTTAAGTCCAGCTTTGGGGGAGCAGTACTTC. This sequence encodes CASSLSPALGEQYF.

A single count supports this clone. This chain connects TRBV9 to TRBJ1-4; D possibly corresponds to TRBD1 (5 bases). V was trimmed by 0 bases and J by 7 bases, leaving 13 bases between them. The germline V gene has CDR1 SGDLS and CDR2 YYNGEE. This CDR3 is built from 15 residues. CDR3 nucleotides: TGTGCCAGCAGCGTAGATGGGGCGCCTGGTGAAAAACTGTTTTTT. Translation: CASSVDGAPGEKLFF.

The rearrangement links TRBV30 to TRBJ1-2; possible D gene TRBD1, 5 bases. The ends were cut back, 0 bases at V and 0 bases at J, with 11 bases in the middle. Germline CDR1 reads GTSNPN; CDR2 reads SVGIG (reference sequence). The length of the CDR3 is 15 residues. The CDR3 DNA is TGTGCCTGGAGTGTACAGCAGGGTTCTAACTATGGCTACACCTTC. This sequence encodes CAWSVQQGSNYGYTF.

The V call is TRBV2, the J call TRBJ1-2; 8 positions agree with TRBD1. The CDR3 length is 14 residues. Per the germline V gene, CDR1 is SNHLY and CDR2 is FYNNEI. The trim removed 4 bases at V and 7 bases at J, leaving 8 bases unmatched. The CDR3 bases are TGTGCCAGCAGTGTGGGCAGGGGGCGCGGTGGCTACACCTTC. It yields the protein CASSVGRGRGGYTF.